The present T cell receptor (beta chain) was sequenced within a study of post-analysis software for immune sequencing data. Germline V gene data show CDR1 as SGHRS and CDR2 as YFSETQ. This CDR3 is 13 amino acids long. The junction had 7 bases not matched to a gene; V was cut back by 4 bases and J by 8 bases. Worth noting for this clonotype: Its antigen is still unknown.

The library was made from cDNA and included unique molecular identifiers. Via MiXCR, TCRdb re-called the PCR reads, giving one row per CDR3 protein. Here the sample spans 600,000 to 750,000 distinct CDR3 sequences, about 60% being singletons. Notes on the study in general: There were roughly 5 TRBV segments more frequent in patients than controls, and TRBV5-6, TRBV5-1 and TRBV20-1 were among them. Normalized Chao1 diversity was significantly reduced in patients versus controls. Under the F measure, samples that were prepared in one batch clustered strongly together.

V is TRBV5-1 and J is TRBJ1-2; 8 nucleotides line up with TRBD1. The sequence was collected from a girl aged 2-9 years with multiple sclerosis. What was sequenced was blood. Written as DNA, the CDR3 is TGCGCCAGCAGCCCCATGGACAGGGAAGGCTACACCTTC. Translating it yields CASSPMDREGYTF.